This TCR beta chain was found in a study of T cells in localized non-small cell lung cancer. Broader study findings: In the blood, greater T cell density corresponded to longer overall survival. Uninvolved nearby lung showed the greatest T cell clonality, exceeding that found in tumor. Adjacent lung was found to contain a median about 55 of the top 100 tumor clones.

Sequencing was performed with immunoSEQ multiplex PCR; in TCRdb, only in-frame clones are kept and a portion is missing. The repertoire includes some 15,000 clones, roughly 87% of them detected once, and roughly 29% sits in the top ten. The germline CDR1 and CDR2 sequences are SGHRS and YFSETQ. Trimming took off 3 bases at V and 5 bases at J, with 8 bases between the two ends. The CDR3 runs 12 residues. Worth noting for this clone: Antigen specificity is unknown.

This receptor was taken from a male donor at least 60 years old with stage I lung adenocarcinoma. The sample in question was peripheral blood, obtained before any cancer treatment. The chain links TRBV5-1 to TRBJ2-5; no definite D call. The CDR3 spells CASSWDWETQYF. The CDR3 coding sequence is TGCGCCAGCAGCTGGGATTGGGAGACCCAGTACTTC. The full variable domain, its missing parts supplied by reference TRBV5-1 and TRBJ2-5, is KAGVTQTPRYLIKTRGQQVTLSCSPISGHRSVSWYQQTPGQGLQFLFEYFSETQRNKGNFPGRFSGRQFSNSRSEMNVSTLELGDSALYLCASSWDWETQYFGPGTRLLVL.